Below are 10 T cell receptor beta chains sequenced from a single sample in a study of T cells in Graves' hyperthyroidism and ophthalmopathy. TCR beta CDR3 regions were amplified from RNA transcripts. In the first-round RT-PCR of the TCR CDR3, the HTBI primer set was used. One entry per CDR3 protein, called by TCRdb with MiXCR from the multiplex PCR reads. The repertoire holds 350,000 to 400,000 distinct CDR3 sequences, with about 15% as singletons. Sequenced: blood. Receptors originate from a woman under 40 with Graves' hyperthyroidism.

V usage is TRBV5-1 and J usage is TRBJ1-2, with D unclear. Germline V CDR1 and CDR2: SGHRS, YFSETQ. The length of the CDR3 is 15 residues. V lost 1 base and J lost 7, with 17 bases in between. CDR3 DNA: TGCGCCAGCAGCTTGACCGGGGATCCTGTGGGTGGCTACACCTTC. This sequence encodes CASSLTGDPVGGYTF.

This chain connects TRBV20-1 to TRBJ2-3; D not resolved. Germline assignment: CDR1 DFQATT and CDR2 SNEGSKA (reference sequence). Trimming cost V 5 bases and J 2 bases, with 14 bases left between them. The CDR3 contains 14 residues. The CDR3 region has the DNA TGCAGTGCTCCTCGACGGACGCTCACAGATACGCAGTATTTT. It encodes CSAPRRTLTDTQYF.

The chain employs TRBV10-1 and TRBJ2-5, with 9 bases fitting TRBD1. J gave up 5 bases and V 0 bases, and 4 bases lay outside the gene matches. CDR3 length: 15 amino acids. CDR1 is WNHNN and CDR2 is SYGVQD in the germline V gene (reference sequence). Here the CDR3 reads CASSESNRGRETQYF. CDR3 coding DNA: TGCGCCAGCAGTGAGTCGAACAGGGGGCGCGAGACCCAGTACTTC.

This clonotype has ten or more counts. This chain connects TRBV6-1 to TRBJ2-5, with TRBD2 matching over 14 bases. CDR3 length equals 16 residues. Germline lookup yields CDR1 MNHNS and CDR2 SASEGT. J was trimmed by 4 bases and V by 8 bases; bases with no gene match: 9. CDR3 coding DNA: TGTGCCAGCCCAGGGGGACTAGCGGGAGTATCAGAGACCCAGTACTTC. This codes for CASPGGLAGVSETQYF.

This clonotype was seen more than once but under ten times. The rearrangement uses TRBV20-1 and TRBJ1-1; a weak D match, TRBD1 (5 bases). CDR1 is DFQATT and CDR2 is SNEGSKA in the germline V gene (reference sequence). V was pared by 3 bases and J by 1 base, with 12 bases between. The CDR3 is 14 residues long. This CDR3 reads CSARNDRQNTEAFF. CDR3 DNA: TGCAGTGCTAGGAATGACAGACAGAACACTGAAGCTTTCTTT.

This clonotype was recorded a few times. This chain links TRBV30 with TRBJ1-1; D is possibly TRBD1 (5 bases). Germline V CDR1 and CDR2: GTSNPN, SVGIG (reference sequence). V was trimmed by 0 bases and J by 6 bases, leaving 11 bases between them. The length of the CDR3 is 13 residues. The CDR3 DNA follows: TGTGCCTGGAGTGTAGGGACCGCGTCTGAAGCTTTCTTT. This translates into CAWSVGTASEAFF.

This clonotype has more than one count but fewer than ten. This clone may be a read error of a much larger clone one base away. The chain has TRBV2 and TRBJ2-1, with unresolved D. Germline CDR1 reads SNHLY; CDR2 reads FYNNEI. The CDR3 totals 12 residues. V lost 6 bases and J lost 4, with 7 bases in between. The DNA of the CDR3 is TGTGCCAGCAGGATGGCGTACAATGAGCAGTTCTTC. This gives the protein CASRMAYNEQFF.

On this clonotype: One end of the junction does not line up with germline, which may come from a read error. This rearrangement joins TRBV2 to TRBJ2-7, with 7 bases fitting TRBD2. The germline V gene encodes CDR1 SNHLY and CDR2 FYNNEI. The CDR3 runs to 14 residues. CDR3 coding DNA: TGTGCCAGCGGATCGAGCGGGAATTCCTACGGGCAGTACTTC. Amino acids: CASGSSGNSYGQYF.

This chain links TRBV25-1 with TRBJ2-5; D perhaps matches TRBD1 (6 bases). There are 12 residues in the CDR3. V dropped 8 bases and J dropped 5 bases, with 12 bases sitting between them. CDR1 is MGHDK, CDR2 SYGVNS, per germline. The CDR3 DNA reads TGTGCCAGCGGACGTAGGGGGGAGACCCAGTACTTC. Its protein is CASGRRGETQYF.

This clonotype was picked up a small number of times. The chain recombines TRBV7-2 with TRBJ1-2; the D is unclear. The CDR3 covers 16 residues. Germline CDR1 and CDR2: SGHTA and FQGNSA. V was cut by 1 base and J by 8 bases, with 20 bases left in between. The DNA for the CDR3 is TGTGCCAGCAGCTTAGGCCTACTAGCGGGAGCGGGAGGCTACACCTTC. Translating gives CASSLGLLAGAGGYTF. Combining the CDR3 with reference TRBV7-2 and TRBJ1-2 gives the whole variable domain GAGVSQSPSNKVTEKGKDVELRCDPISGHTALYWYRQSLGQGLEFLIYFQGNSAPDKSGLPSDRFSAERTGGSVSTLTIQRTQQEDSAVYLCASSLGLLAGAGGYTFGSGTRLTVV.